The 4 T cell receptor beta chains listed next were all sequenced from one sample in a study of T cell responses to AZD1222 COVID-19 vaccine. Sequencing was performed with immunoSEQ multiplex PCR; in TCRdb, only in-frame clones are kept and a portion is missing. The data hold hundreds of thousands of clones, with more than 85% observed a single time. Sequenced material: peripheral blood, taken on day 0 of MenACWY control vaccination. The receptors were sampled from an adult in good health.

V is TRBV7-2 and J is TRBJ1-1; TRBD1 is a possible D gene (5 bases). Germline-derived CDR1 and CDR2 are SGHTA and FQGNSA. V shed 1 base and J shed 5 bases, with 20 bases lying between them. The CDR3 contains 17 residues. The CDR3 DNA sequence: TGTGCCAGCAGCTTAGGGCGCTCGAGGAGGCGGGGGACTGAAGCTTTCTTT. Protein product: CASSLGRSRRRGTEAFF.

This sequence joins TRBV6-5 and TRBJ1-3; D uncertain. This CDR3 is built from 15 residues. The V gene's germline CDR1 is MNHEY and CDR2 SVGAGI. Trimming removed 6 bases from V and 0 bases from J, with 12 bases in between. CDR3 region: CASSRTVSSGNTIYF. CDR3 DNA sequence: TGTGCCAGCAGCCGGACGGTTAGCTCTGGAAACACCATATATTTT.

The chain employs TRBV3-1 (or the pseudogene TRBV3-2) and TRBJ2-5; D perhaps matches TRBD2 (7 bases). Trimming removed 2 bases at V and 9 bases at J, with 16 bases between. The CDR3 extends over 14 amino acids. Germline V CDR1 and CDR2: LGHDT, YNNKEL (reference sequence). Here the CDR3 reads CASSQQGGGWSQYF. CDR3 sequence (DNA): TGTGCCAGCAGCCAACAAGGGGGGGGTTGGTCCCAGTACTTC.

V gene TRBV7-8 combines with J gene TRBJ2-5; TRBD2 matches at 9 bases. J lost 2 bases, V lost 5 bases, and 6 bases had no gene match. Per germline, CDR1 SGHVS and CDR2 FQNEAQ. The CDR3 sequence is 15 residues long. The CDR3 DNA reads TGTGCCAGCAGCCCGCGGCGGGGGGGTCAAGAGACCCAGTACTTC. Translated: CASSPRRGGQETQYF.